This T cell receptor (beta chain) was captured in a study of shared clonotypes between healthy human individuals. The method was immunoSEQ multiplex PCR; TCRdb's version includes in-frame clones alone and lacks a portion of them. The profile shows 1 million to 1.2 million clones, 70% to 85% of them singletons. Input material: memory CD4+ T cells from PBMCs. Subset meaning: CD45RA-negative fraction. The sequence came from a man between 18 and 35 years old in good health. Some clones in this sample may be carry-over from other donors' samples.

The CDR3: CASSLDGADTQYF. CDR3 nucleotides: TGTGCCAGCAGCTTAGATGGCGCAGATACGCAGTATTTT. V is TRBV11-3 and J is TRBJ2-3; D is uncertain. The V and J ends lost 0 bases and 4 bases respectively, with 5 bases between them. The germline V gene has CDR1 SGHNT and CDR2 YENEEA. CDR3 length: 13 amino acids.